This entry describes one T cell receptor (beta chain). Among Cohort 3 donors, those recovered had two negative PCRs, clearance, or symptom resolution. The germline gives CDR1 SNHLY, CDR2 FYNNEI. With 6 bases removed from V and 8 bases from J, the gap between germline ends came to 16 bases. There are 14 residues in the CDR3. The sample belongs to a study of blood T cell repertoires in COVID-19. TCRdb's copy holds only in-frame clones and misses some; the assay was immunoSEQ multiplex PCR. The sample yields approximately 210,000 clones, 65% to 90% seen once. The sample comprised PBMCs or T cells enriched from blood (not recorded which). The sequence was obtained from a man in his forties who had recovered from COVID-19. The chain is built from TRBV2 and TRBJ1-4, with D perhaps matching TRBD1 (5 bases). CDR3 in DNA: TGTGCCAGCAGAGAGGGGCGGGGTTTAGAAAAACTGTTTTTT. This translates into CASREGRGLEKLFF.